The 26 T cell receptor beta chains presented below share a single source sample, sequenced in a study of vaccination effects on CD4 cells after COVID-19. Their antigens remain unidentified. Viral peptide pool expansion of antigen-specific CD4+ T cells preceded sequencing in the ViraFEST assay. With 10 to 11 days of culture completed, CD4+ T cells were isolated. Confirmation by PCR established that the person had SARS-CoV-2 infection between March and December 2020. Clones were read by immunoSEQ multiplex PCR, and TCRdb kept only the in-frame ones, dropping some. Here the sample spans around 23,000 clones, about four fifths being singletons. Here the sequenced sample was CD4+ T cells from PBMCs cultured with a peptide pool, taken before COVID-19 vaccination. The origin of the receptors is a human donor who had a prior SARS-CoV-2 infection.

The chain has TRBV7-9 and TRBJ1-2, with D unresolved. Germline V gene sequence: CDR1 SEHNR, CDR2 FQNEAQ (reference sequence). Deletions cut 5 bases from V and 4 bases from J, with 14 bases between. The CDR3 has 14 residues. CDR3 bases: TGTGCCAGCAGCCTACCCCTGGCAATCTATGGCTACACCTTC. Its translation: CASSLPLAIYGYTF.

This clone was recorded a few times. This chain connects TRBV4-1 to TRBJ1-5; D unresolved. The V and J ends lost 0 bases and 4 bases respectively, with 10 bases between them. The germline V gene encodes CDR1 MGHRA and CDR2 YSYEKL. The CDR3 spans 15 residues. CDR3 nucleotides: TGCGCCAGCAGCCAAGATTATCGACAAAATCAGCCCCAGCATTTT. It encodes CASSQDYRQNQPQHF.

This chain connects TRBV4-1 to TRBJ2-7, with D perhaps matching TRBD1 (5 bases). CDR1 and CDR2 from the germline V gene are MGHRA and YSYEKL. The CDR3 contains 14 residues. V lost 1 base and J lost 1, with 8 bases in between. CDR3 loop: CASSQGGGSYEQYF. CDR3 bases: TGCGCCAGCAGCCAAGGGGGCGGTTCCTACGAGCAGTACTTC.

The gene calls are TRBV5-6 and TRBJ2-7, with TRBD1 identical over 8 bases. The CDR3 runs 16 residues. J gave up 3 bases and V 4 bases, and 12 bases lay outside the gene matches. CDR1 is SGHDT, CDR2 YYEEEE, per germline. Here the CDR3 reads CASSPLGQALFYEQYF. DNA of the CDR3: TGTGCCAGCAGCCCCCTGGGACAGGCACTTTTCTACGAGCAGTACTTC. The variable domain in full, with the rest retrieved from reference TRBV5-6 and TRBJ2-7, is DAGVTQSPTHLIKTRGQQVTLRCSPKSGHDTVSWYQQALGQGPQFIFQYYEEEERQRGNFPDRFSGHQFPNYSSELNVNALLLGDSALYLCASSPLGQALFYEQYFGPGTRLTVT.

The chain combines TRBV6-2 or TRBV6-3 with TRBJ2-7, with D possibly being TRBD2 (6 bases). Germline CDR1 MNHEY, CDR2 SVGEGT. This CDR3 region has 17 residues. V lost 1 base and J lost 7, with 23 bases in between. DNA of the CDR3: TGTGCCAGCAGTTACTGGACCCTTTGGGGGGTTCCGGGTGAGCAGTACTTC. Its translation: CASSYWTLWGVPGEQYF.

This chain links TRBV27 with TRBJ2-1; D might be TRBD1 (5 bases). Trimming removed 7 bases from V and 0 bases from J, with 10 bases in between. This CDR3 region has 14 residues. The germline V gene has CDR1 MNHEY and CDR2 SMNVEV (reference sequence). In nucleotides, the CDR3 is TGTGCCAGCAAGACAGCGAGCTCCTACAATGAGCAGTTCTTC. Its protein product is CASKTASSYNEQFF.

The gene calls are TRBV5-5 and TRBJ2-7, with D tentatively TRBD2 (5 bases). V was cut by 0 bases and J by 5 bases, with 9 bases left in between. The germline V gene has CDR1 SGHKS and CDR2 YYEKEE (reference sequence). CDR3 size: 13 residues. CDR3 region: CASSLGPGNEQYF. The CDR3 bases are TGTGCCAGCAGCTTGGGACCCGGGAACGAGCAGTACTTC.

The chain combines TRBV4-3 with TRBJ2-2; 10 bases match TRBD2. The length of the CDR3 is 16 residues. V shed 0 bases, J shed 5 bases, and the junction held 3 bases outside the gene matches. Germline CDR1 is LGHNA and CDR2 is YSLEER. CDR3 bases: TGCGCCAGCAGCCAAGAACTAGCGGGAAGGACCGGGGAGCTGTTTTTT. It is translated as CASSQELAGRTGELFF.

This clone has just a few counts. The chain carries TRBV30 and TRBJ1-2; D is perhaps TRBD1 (5 bases). The CDR3 extends over 12 amino acids. Germline lookup yields CDR1 GTSNPN and CDR2 SVGIG (reference sequence). The CDR3 DNA follows: TGTGCGGGGACGGGGATGAACTATGGCTACACCTTC. It translates to CAGTGMNYGYTF.

The chain is built from TRBV10-3 and TRBJ1-3; 8 nucleotides align to TRBD1. Trimming took 4 bases from V and 2 from J; bases not matched to a gene: 4. Germline V gene lookup returns CDR1 ENHRY and CDR2 SYGVKD. CDR3 length: 15 amino acids. The CDR3 loop reads CAISADRGAGNTIYF. CDR3 bases: TGTGCCATCAGTGCAGACAGGGGCGCTGGAAACACCATATATTTT.

V is TRBV7-3 and J is TRBJ1-5, with 8 bases aligning to TRBD1. CDR1 SGHTA and CDR2 FQGTGA come from the germline V gene. The CDR3 is 16 amino acids. Trimming took 1 base from V and 3 from J; bases not matched to a gene: 5. The CDR3 coding sequence is TGTGCCAGCAGCTTAAGTTTGACAGGGGCCAATCAGCCCCAGCATTTT. Amino acid sequence: CASSLSLTGANQPQHF.

The CDR3 protein is CASSVGLAGYEQYF. The CDR3 coding sequence is TGTGCCAGCAGCGTAGGACTAGCGGGGTACGAGCAGTACTTC. The chain carries TRBV9 and TRBJ2-7, with 11 bases aligning to TRBD2. The junction had 0 bases not matched to a gene; V was cut back by 0 bases and J by 4 bases. The germline V gene has CDR1 SGDLS and CDR2 YYNGEE. The CDR3 has 14 amino acids.

The CDR3, as DNA: TGTGCCAGCAGCTTGGATGGTACCGCTGGAAACACCATATATTTT. It is translated as CASSLDGTAGNTIYF. The rearrangement uses TRBV5-4 and TRBJ1-3, with D hard to call. The V end was cut by 0 bases, the J end by 2 bases, with 9 bases between. This CDR3 has 15 residues. Germline assignment: CDR1 SGHNT and CDR2 YYREEE (reference sequence).

This clone was seen only a few times. V and J are TRBV7-9 and TRBJ1-2; D is unresolved. CDR3 length: 12 residues. Germline V gene data show CDR1 as SEHNR and CDR2 as FQNEAQ (reference sequence). V shed 10 bases and J shed 4 bases, with 13 bases lying between them. The CDR3 is CATSRVSYGYTF. CDR3 DNA sequence: TGTGCCACCTCTCGCGTATCCTATGGCTACACCTTC.

The rearrangement uses TRBV7-8 and TRBJ2-1; TRBD2 aligns across 11 bases. CDR1 and CDR2 from the germline V gene are SGHVS and FQNEAQ. The CDR3 length is 15 residues. Trimming took 5 bases from V and 8 from J; bases not matched to a gene: 8. Here the CDR3 DNA reads TGTGCCAGCAGCCTTAGACTAGCGGGAAACGATGAGCAGTTCTTC. It encodes CASSLRLAGNDEQFF.

The chain links TRBV24-1 to TRBJ2-7; D is unclear. Per germline, CDR1 KGHDR and CDR2 SFDVKD. The CDR3 has 11 amino acids. Trimming removed 3 bases at V and 2 bases at J, with 1 base between. The CDR3 sequence: CATSDTYEQYF. The CDR3 nucleotides are TGTGCCACCAGTGATACCTACGAGCAGTACTTC.

The chain has TRBV20-1 and TRBJ1-1; D unresolved. This CDR3 contains 11 residues. Trimming pared 3 bases from V and 8 bases from J, leaving 10 bases between. Germline loops: CDR1 DFQATT, CDR2 SNEGSKA (reference sequence). CDR3 in DNA: TGCAGTGCTAGCCCGGGAGAAGAAGCTTTCTTT. It encodes CSASPGEEAFF.

The genes are TRBV9 and TRBJ1-2; TRBD1 agrees at 12 bases. V lost 0 bases to trimming and J lost 6 bases; unmatched junction nucleotides: 6. The CDR3 loop spans 16 amino acids. Germline assignment: CDR1 SGDLS and CDR2 YYNGEE. The CDR3 nucleotides read TGTGCCAGCAGCGTAGGCCCGGGACAGGGGGCGGATGGCTACACCTTC. This encodes CASSVGPGQGADGYTF.

The genes are TRBV27 and TRBJ2-7; D perhaps matches TRBD1 (6 bases). V was trimmed by 0 bases and J by 2 bases, leaving 8 bases between them. The CDR3 sequence is 14 residues long. Germline V CDR1 and CDR2: MNHEY, SMNVEV (reference sequence). CDR3 DNA sequence: TGTGCCAGCAGTTTATCTCGGGACACCTACGAGCAGTACTTC. This translates into CASSLSRDTYEQYF.

The gene calls are TRBV7-2 and TRBJ2-1; 7 bases agree with TRBD1. Trimming at V came to 6 bases and at J to 4 bases, leaving 9 bases not matched to a gene. Germline V gives CDR1 SGHTA, CDR2 FQGNSA. The CDR3 is 15 amino acids. The CDR3 reads CASRITGTDYNEQFF. The CDR3 nucleotides read TGTGCCAGCAGGATAACCGGGACAGATTACAATGAGCAGTTCTTC.

The chain combines TRBV6-1 with TRBJ1-4; TRBD1 aligns across 7 bases. V dropped 4 bases and J dropped 5; count of bases not matched to a gene: 10. CDR3 length: 16 residues. Germline V lookup: CDR1 MNHNS, CDR2 SASEGT. CDR3 region: CASSATPGTVNEKLFF. CDR3 coding DNA: TGTGCCAGCAGTGCAACGCCCGGGACAGTCAATGAAAAACTGTTTTTT.

This clone was seen only a few times. The chain links TRBV7-3 to TRBJ2-2; 8 bases map to TRBD2. The germline V gene encodes CDR1 SGHTA and CDR2 FQGTGA. J was trimmed by 1 base and V by 1 base; bases with no gene match: 14. The CDR3 has 20 amino acids. For the CDR3, the DNA is TGTGCCAGCAGCTTAAAGGCTAACGCGGCGGGAGGCCTGAACACCGGGGAGCTGTTTTTT. This codes for CASSLKANAAGGLNTGELFF.

This clone was recorded a few times. The chain carries TRBV2 and TRBJ2-5; possibly TRBD1 for D (5 bases). CDR3 size: 12 residues. V was cut by 11 bases and J by 1 base, with 11 bases left in between. Germline assignment: CDR1 SNHLY and CDR2 FYNNEI. The CDR3 here is CAGRDSQETQYF. In DNA, the CDR3 is TGTGCCGGACGAGACAGCCAAGAGACCCAGTACTTC.

This chain connects TRBV4-2 to TRBJ1-1, with 7 bases that match TRBD1. The CDR3 has 15 amino acids. With V trimmed by 5 bases and J by 0 bases, 6 bases remained unmatched. Germline V gene lookup returns CDR1 LGHNA and CDR2 YNFKEQ. The CDR3 DNA reads TGTGCCAGCAGCAAAACCGGGACAGTGAACACTGAAGCTTTCTTT. Amino acid sequence: CASSKTGTVNTEAFF.

For the CDR3, the DNA is TGTGCCAGCAGCGTAAGGGCAACAGGGATCAACGAGCAGTACTTC. Residues: CASSVRATGINEQYF. The chain combines TRBV9 with TRBJ2-7; D might be TRBD1 (6 bases). Per the germline V gene, CDR1 is SGDLS and CDR2 is YYNGEE. The CDR3 sequence is 15 residues long. Trimming took 1 base from V and 5 from J, leaving 16 bases between them.

The chain carries TRBV5-4 and TRBJ1-2; 7 nucleotides align to TRBD1. The CDR3 has 14 amino acids. The ends lost 0 bases at V and 8 bases at J; junction bases unmatched: 7. In germline, CDR1 is SGHNT, CDR2 YYREEE (reference sequence). The CDR3 coding sequence is TGTGCCAGCAGCTTGGACAGGGGCACGAGAGGCTACACCTTC. It specifies CASSLDRGTRGYTF.